One T cell receptor beta chain is described in this entry. Its target is unknown. This entry is derived from a study of graft-versus-host responses after intestinal transplantation. TCRdb's copy holds only in-frame clones and misses some; the assay was immunoSEQ multiplex PCR. The table shows more than 95,000 clones, with 92% occurring only once. The TCR comes from a human donor who received an intestinal transplant. Specimen: unstimulated CD4+ T cells sorted from spleen or lymph node cells, collected before intestinal transplant.

The CDR3 DNA reads TGTGCCAGCAGTCACCTCGGGACTAGCGGGAGGGTTAGCTCCTACGAGCAGTACTTC. It yields the protein CASSHLGTSGRVSSYEQYF. V usage is TRBV7-9 and J usage is TRBJ2-7; 16 bases agree with TRBD2. Germline lookup yields CDR1 SEHNR and CDR2 FQNEAQ (reference sequence). The CDR3 loop spans 19 amino acids. V shed 6 bases, J shed 0 bases, and the junction held 11 bases outside the gene matches.